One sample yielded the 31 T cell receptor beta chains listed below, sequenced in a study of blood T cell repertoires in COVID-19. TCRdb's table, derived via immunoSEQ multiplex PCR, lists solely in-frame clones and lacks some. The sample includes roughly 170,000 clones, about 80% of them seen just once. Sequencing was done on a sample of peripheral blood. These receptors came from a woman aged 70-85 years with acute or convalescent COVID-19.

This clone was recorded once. The chain's CDR3 is CASSLVRAPNEQYF. The CDR3 DNA follows: TGCGCCAGCAGCTTGGTCAGGGCCCCCAACGAGCAGTACTTC. The chain links TRBV5-1 to TRBJ2-7; weak D call: TRBD1 (5 bases). The germline gives CDR1 SGHRS, CDR2 YFSETQ. The CDR3 totals 14 residues. V dropped 0 bases and J dropped 5 bases, with 12 bases sitting between them.

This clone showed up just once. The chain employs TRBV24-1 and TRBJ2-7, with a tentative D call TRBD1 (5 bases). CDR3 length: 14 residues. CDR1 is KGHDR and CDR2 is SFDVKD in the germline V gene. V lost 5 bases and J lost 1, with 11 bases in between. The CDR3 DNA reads TGTGCCACCAGTGCTGGGGCTCCTTCCTACGAGCAGTACTTC. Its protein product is CATSAGAPSYEQYF.

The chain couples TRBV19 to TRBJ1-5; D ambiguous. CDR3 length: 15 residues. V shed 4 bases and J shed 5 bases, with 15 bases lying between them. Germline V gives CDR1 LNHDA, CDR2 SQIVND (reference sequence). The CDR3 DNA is TGTGCCAGTAGTACCCCCCCCGGAGGTGATCAGCCCCAGCATTTT. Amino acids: CASSTPPGGDQPQHF.

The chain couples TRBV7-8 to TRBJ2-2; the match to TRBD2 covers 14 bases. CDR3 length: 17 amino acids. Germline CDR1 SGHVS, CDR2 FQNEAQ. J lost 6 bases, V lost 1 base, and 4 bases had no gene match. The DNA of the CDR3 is TGTGCCAGCAGCTTAGGCGGACTAGCGGGAGGATCCGGGGAGCTGTTTTTT. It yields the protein CASSLGGLAGGSGELFF.

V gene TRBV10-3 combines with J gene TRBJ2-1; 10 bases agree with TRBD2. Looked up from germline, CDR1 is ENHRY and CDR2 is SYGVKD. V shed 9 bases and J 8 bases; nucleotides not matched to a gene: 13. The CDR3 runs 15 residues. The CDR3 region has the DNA TGTGCCATGTCTAAGCGGGAGGGCATTTTCGATGAGCAGTTCTTC. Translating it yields CAMSKREGIFDEQFF.

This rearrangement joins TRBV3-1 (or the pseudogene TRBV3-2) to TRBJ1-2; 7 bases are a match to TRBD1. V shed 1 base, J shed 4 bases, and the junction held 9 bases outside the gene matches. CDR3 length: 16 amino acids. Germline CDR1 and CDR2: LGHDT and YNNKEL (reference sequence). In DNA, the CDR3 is TGTGCCAGCAGCCAAGGATCAGGACAGGCGGTCTATGGCTACACCTTC. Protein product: CASSQGSGQAVYGYTF.

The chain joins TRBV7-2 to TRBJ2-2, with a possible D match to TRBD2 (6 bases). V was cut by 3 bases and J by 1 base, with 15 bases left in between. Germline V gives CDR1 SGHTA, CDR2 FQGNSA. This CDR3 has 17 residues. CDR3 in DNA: TGTGCCAGCAGCTTGATGGCGGGACTGATGAACACCGGGGAGCTGTTTTTT. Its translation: CASSLMAGLMNTGELFF.

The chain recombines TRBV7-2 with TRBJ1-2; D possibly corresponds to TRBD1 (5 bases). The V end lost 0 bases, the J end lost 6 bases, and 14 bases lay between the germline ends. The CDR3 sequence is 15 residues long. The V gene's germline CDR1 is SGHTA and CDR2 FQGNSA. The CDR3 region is CASSLAAGGVNGYTF. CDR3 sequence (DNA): TGTGCCAGCAGCTTAGCGGCGGGGGGGGTAAATGGCTACACCTTC.

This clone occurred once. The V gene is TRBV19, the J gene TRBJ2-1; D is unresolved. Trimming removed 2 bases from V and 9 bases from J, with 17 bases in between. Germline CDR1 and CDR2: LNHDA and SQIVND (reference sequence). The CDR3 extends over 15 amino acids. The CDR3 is CASSIQSLGDAEQFF. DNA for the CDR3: TGTGCCAGTAGTATACAATCTCTAGGTGATGCTGAGCAGTTCTTC.

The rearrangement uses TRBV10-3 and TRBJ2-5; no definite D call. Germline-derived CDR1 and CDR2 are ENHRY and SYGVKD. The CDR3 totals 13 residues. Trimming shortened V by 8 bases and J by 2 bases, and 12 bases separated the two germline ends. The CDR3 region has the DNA TGTGCCATCTCCGTACAGCTACAAGAGACCCAGTACTTC. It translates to CAISVQLQETQYF.

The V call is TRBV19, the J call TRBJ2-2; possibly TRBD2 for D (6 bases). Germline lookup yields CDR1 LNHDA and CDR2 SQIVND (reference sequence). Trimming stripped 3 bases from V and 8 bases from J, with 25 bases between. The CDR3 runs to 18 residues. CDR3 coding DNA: TGTGCCAGTAGTATTGGTTTTCATAGCGGCCGACCGCGTGGGGAGCTGTTTTTT. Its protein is CASSIGFHSGRPRGELFF.

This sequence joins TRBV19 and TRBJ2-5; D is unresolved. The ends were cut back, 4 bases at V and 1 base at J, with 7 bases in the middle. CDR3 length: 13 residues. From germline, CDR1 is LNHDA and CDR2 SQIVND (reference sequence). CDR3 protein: CASSTLGQETQYF. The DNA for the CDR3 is TGTGCCAGTAGTACCCTAGGCCAAGAGACCCAGTACTTC.

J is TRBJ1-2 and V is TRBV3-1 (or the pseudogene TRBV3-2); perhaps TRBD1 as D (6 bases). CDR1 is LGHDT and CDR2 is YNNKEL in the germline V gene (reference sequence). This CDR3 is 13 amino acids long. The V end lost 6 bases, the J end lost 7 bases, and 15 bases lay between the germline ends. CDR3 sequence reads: CASSRRGSGGYTF. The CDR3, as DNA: TGTGCCAGCAGTCGCAGGGGTTCCGGTGGCTACACCTTC.

CDR3 amino acids: CASSLVTGELFF. CDR3 nucleotide sequence: TGTGCCAGCAGTCTAGTTACCGGGGAGCTGTTTTTT. The chain is built from TRBV7-9 and TRBJ2-2; D remains ambiguous. CDR3 length: 12 residues. CDR1 SEHNR and CDR2 FQNEAQ come from the germline V gene (reference sequence). Trimming removed 6 bases from V and 5 bases from J, with 7 bases in between.

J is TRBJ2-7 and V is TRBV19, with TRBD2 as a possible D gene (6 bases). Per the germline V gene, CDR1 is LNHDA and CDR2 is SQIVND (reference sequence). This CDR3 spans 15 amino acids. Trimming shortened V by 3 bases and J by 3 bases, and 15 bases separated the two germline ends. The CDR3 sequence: CASSIIRGAGYEQYF. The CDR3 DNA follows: TGTGCCAGTAGTATCATTCGGGGAGCGGGCTACGAGCAGTACTTC.

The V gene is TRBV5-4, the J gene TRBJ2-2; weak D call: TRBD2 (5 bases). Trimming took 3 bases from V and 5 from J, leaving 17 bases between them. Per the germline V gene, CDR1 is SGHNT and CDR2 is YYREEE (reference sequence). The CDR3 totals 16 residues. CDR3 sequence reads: CASSSGPGSRTGELFF. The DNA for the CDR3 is TGTGCCAGCAGCTCGGGTCCGGGATCGAGGACCGGGGAGCTGTTTTTT.

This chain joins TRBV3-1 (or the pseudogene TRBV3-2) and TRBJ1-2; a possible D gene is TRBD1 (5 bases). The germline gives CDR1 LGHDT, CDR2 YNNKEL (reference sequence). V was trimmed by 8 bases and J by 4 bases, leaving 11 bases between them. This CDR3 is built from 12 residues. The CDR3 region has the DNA TGTGCCAGCGGACTAACAGGCTATGGCTACACCTTC. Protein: CASGLTGYGYTF.

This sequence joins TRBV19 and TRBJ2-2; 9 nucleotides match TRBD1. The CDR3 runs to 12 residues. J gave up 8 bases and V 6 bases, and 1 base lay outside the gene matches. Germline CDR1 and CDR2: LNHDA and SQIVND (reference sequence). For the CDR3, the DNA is TGTGCCAGTAGACAGGGGGCTGGGGAGCTGTTTTTT. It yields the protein CASRQGAGELFF.

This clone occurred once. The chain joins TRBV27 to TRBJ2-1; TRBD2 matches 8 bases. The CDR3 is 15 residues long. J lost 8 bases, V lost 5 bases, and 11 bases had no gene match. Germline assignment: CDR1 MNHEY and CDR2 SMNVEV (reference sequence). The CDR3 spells CASSRSGRVIHEQFF. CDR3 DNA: TGTGCCAGCAGTCGCAGCGGGAGAGTTATACATGAGCAGTTCTTC.

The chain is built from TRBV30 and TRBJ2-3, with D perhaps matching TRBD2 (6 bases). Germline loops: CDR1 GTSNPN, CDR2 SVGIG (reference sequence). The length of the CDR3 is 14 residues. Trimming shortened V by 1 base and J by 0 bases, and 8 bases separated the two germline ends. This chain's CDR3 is CAWSGGRSTDTQYF. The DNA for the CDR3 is TGTGCCTGGAGTGGGGGGAGGAGCACAGATACGCAGTATTTT.

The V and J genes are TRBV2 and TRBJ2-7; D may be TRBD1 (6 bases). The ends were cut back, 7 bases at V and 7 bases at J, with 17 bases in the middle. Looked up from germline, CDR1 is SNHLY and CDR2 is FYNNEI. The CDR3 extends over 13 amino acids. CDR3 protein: CASNPVGAAEQYF. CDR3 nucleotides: TGTGCCAGCAATCCGGTGGGGGCGGCTGAGCAGTACTTC. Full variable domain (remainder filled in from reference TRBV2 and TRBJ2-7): EPEVTQTPSHQVTQMGQEVILRCVPISNHLYFYWYRQILGQKVEFLVSFYNNEISEKSEIFDDQFSVERPDGSNFTLKIRSTKLEDSAMYFCASNPVGAAEQYFGPGTRLTVT.

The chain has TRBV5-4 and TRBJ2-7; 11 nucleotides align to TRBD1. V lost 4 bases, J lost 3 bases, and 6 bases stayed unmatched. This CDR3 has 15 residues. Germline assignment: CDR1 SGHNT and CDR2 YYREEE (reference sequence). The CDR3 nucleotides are TGTGCCAGCAGCCTAGGGACAGGGGGAAACTACGAGCAGTACTTC. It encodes CASSLGTGGNYEQYF. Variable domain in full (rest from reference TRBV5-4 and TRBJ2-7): ETGVTQSPTHLIKTRGQQVTLRCSSQSGHNTVSWYQQALGQGPQFIFQYYREEENGRGNFPPRFSGLQFPNYSSELNVNALELDDSALYLCASSLGTGGNYEQYFGPGTRLTVT.

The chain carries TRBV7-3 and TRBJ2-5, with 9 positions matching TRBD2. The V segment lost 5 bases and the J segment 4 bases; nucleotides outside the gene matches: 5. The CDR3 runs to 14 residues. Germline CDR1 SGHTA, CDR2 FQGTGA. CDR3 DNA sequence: TGTGCCAGCAGCATTAGCGGGAGAGGAGAGACCCAGTACTTC. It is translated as CASSISGRGETQYF.

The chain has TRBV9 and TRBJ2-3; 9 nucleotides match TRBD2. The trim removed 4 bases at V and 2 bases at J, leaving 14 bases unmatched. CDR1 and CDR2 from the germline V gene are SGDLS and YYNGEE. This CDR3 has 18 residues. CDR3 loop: CASSSLRGSGRTTDTQYF. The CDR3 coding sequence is TGTGCCAGCAGCTCACTCCGGGGGAGCGGGAGGACCACAGATACGCAGTATTTT.

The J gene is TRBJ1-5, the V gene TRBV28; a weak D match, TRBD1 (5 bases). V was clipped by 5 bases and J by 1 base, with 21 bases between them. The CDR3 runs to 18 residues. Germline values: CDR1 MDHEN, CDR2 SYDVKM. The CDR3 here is CASSGTGVWETSNQPQHF. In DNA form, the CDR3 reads TGTGCCAGCAGTGGGACTGGCGTCTGGGAAACAAGCAATCAGCCCCAGCATTTT.

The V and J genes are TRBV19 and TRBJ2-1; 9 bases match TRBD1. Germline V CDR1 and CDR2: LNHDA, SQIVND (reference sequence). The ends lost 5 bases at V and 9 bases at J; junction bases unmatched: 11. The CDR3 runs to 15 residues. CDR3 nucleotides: TGTGCCAGTAGTCCACAGGACAGGGGTTCCTCTGAGCAGTTCTTC. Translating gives CASSPQDRGSSEQFF.

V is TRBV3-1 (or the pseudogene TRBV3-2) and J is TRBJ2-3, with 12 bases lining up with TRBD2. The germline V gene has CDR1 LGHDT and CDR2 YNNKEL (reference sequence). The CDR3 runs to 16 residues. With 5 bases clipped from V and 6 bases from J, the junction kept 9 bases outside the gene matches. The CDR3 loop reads CASSTTSGSIRDTQYF. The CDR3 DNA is TGTGCCAGCAGCACGACTAGCGGGAGCATCAGGGATACGCAGTATTTT.

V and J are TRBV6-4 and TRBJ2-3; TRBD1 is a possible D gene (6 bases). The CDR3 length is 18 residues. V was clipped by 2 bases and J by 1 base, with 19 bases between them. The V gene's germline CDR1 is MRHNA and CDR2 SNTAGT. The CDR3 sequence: CASSDLPGQFTGTDTQYF. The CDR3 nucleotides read TGTGCCAGCAGTGACCTTCCTGGACAGTTCACTGGCACAGATACGCAGTATTTT.

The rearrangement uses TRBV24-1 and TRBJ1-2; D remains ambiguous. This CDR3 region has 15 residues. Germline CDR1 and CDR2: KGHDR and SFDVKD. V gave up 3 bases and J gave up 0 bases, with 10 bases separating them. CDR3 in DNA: TGTGCCACCAGTGATCCCGCTCTAGCTAACTATGGCTACACCTTC. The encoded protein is CATSDPALANYGYTF.

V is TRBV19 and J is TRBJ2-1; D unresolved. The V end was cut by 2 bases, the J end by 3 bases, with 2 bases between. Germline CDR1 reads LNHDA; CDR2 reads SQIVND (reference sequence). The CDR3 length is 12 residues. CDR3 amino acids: CASSIYYNEQFF. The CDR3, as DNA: TGTGCCAGTAGTATATACTACAATGAGCAGTTCTTC.

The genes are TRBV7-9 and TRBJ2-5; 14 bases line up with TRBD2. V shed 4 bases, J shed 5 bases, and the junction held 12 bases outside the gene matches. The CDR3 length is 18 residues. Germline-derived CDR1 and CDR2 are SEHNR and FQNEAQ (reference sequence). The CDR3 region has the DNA TGTGCCAGCAGCTCAAACTCCGGGACTAGCGGGAGAGAGGAGACCCAGTACTTC. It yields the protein CASSSNSGTSGREETQYF.